This T cell receptor (beta chain) was sequenced during a study of T cells in Graves' hyperthyroidism and ophthalmopathy. Study summary: Before treatment of any kind, peripheral blood was taken at initial diagnosis.

This clonotype was detected many times. The antigen is undetermined. The study enrolled patients aged 18 to 65 with newly diagnosed hyperthyroidism of under 2 months' duration. Out of approximately 10 ml of fresh peripheral blood came the PBMCs. Germline CDR1 and CDR2: MDHEN and SYDVKM. The CDR3 runs 12 residues. V was clipped by 3 bases and J by 7 bases, with 7 bases between them. Study conclusions and caveats: Most expanded thyroid clonotypes above 0.001 also appeared in blood.

RNA transcripts yielded amplified TCR beta CDR3 regions. First-round RT-PCR of the TCR CDR3 relied on the HTBI primer set. MiXCR, run by TCRdb on the multiplex PCR reads, gives a single entry per CDR3 protein. Here the sample spans about 360,000 distinct CDR3 sequences, just under 25% being singletons. This sequence joins TRBV28 and TRBJ2-1; D is unclear. The sequenced sample consisted of blood. This sequence was found in a man aged 50-60 years with Graves' hyperthyroidism. The CDR3, as DNA: TGTGCCAGCAGTTTCCTGTGGAATGAGCAGTTCTTC. The encoded protein is CASSFLWNEQFF.